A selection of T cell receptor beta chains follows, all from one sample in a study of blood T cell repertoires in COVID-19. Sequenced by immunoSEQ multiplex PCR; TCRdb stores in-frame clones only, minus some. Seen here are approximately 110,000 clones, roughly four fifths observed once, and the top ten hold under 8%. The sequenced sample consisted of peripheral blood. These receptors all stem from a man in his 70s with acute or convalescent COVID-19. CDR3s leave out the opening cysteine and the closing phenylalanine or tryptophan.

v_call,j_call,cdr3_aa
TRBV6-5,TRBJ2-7,ASRGGGRTYEQY
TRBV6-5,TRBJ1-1,ASSYSILDRVTEAF
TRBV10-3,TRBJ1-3,AIRGTGDSGNTIY
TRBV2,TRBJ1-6,ASRGQGNHSPLH
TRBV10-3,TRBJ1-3,AISPSVLSSGNTIY
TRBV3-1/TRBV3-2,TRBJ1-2,ASSQLNRGYGYT
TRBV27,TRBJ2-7,ASSPRRGQGINYEQY
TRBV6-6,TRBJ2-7,ASSGIEGGEQY
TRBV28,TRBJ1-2,ASSSGTAISFYGYT
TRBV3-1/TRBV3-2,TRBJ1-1,ASSRRGGTEAF
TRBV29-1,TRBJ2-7,SVARGSYEQY
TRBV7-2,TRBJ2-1,ASSLVGGIEQF
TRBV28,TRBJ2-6,ASSFSPGSGANVLT
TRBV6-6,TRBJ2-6,ATGSGANVLT
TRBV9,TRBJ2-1,ASSAIPSPGQGYNEQF
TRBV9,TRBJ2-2,ASSVVAVTGELF
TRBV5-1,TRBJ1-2,ASSRGDYGYT
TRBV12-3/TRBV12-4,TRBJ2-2,ASSPAGGGELF
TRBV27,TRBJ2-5,ASSFQPGQGAIETQY
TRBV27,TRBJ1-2,ASRGTGGWGYT
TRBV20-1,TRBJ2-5,SARGPGTQY
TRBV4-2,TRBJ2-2,ASSPMGELGADGELF
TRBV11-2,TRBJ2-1,ASSRTGGGSSYNEQF
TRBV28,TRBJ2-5,ASSLGGQGAQETQY
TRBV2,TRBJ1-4,ASTHRSTNEKLF
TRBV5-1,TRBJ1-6,ASSSGTLNSPLH
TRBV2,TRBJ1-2,ASAGQALSYT
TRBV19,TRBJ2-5,ASSTGTSGRETQY
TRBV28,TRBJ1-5,ASTLGGGQPQH
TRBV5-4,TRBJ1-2,ASSLDSYYGYT
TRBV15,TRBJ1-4,ATSRDRAHNEKLF
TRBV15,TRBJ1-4,ATSRSSGESEKLF
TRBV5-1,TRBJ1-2,ASRRDSLGVDGYT
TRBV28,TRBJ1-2,ASRIAIGGYT
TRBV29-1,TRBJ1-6,SARQGNSPLH
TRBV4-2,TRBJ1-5,ASSQDGQGSQPQH
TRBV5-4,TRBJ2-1,ASSSQTSGNEQF
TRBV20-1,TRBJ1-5,SASLDRGRGNQPQH
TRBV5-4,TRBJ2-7,ASSVQGTSGSYEQY
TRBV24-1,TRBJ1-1,ATSAGAVTSNTEAF
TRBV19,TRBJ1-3,ASSMRGEPSGNTIY
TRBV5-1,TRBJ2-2,ASSLAQGVGTGELF
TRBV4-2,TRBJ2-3,ASSQDPAADTQY
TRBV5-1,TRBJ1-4,ASSLAAINEKLF
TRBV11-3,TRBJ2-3,ASSPDSHHTDTQY
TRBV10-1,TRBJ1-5,ASSDPHNQPQH
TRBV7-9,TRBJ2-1,ASSLVYIANEQF
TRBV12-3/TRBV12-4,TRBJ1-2,ASSLDRGHGYT
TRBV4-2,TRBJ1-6,ASSQHQPGSSPLH
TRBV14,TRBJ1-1,ASSQDLVTEAF
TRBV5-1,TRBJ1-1,ASSGTASNTEAF
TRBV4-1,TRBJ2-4,ASSQVGRTDKNIQY
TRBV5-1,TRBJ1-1,ASSQGDSGYGAF
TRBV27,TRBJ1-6,ASSPLTGGLH
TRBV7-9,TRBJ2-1,ASSLLGSGRAHEQF